What follows are 7 T cell receptor beta chains derived from one specimen sequenced in a study of neoadjuvant anti-PD-1 for oral cavity cancer. Assay used: immunoSEQ multiplex PCR; TCRdb lists only in-frame clones, some missing. The sample includes about 16,000 clones, 60% to 70% of them seen just once. Sample: PBMCs, taken before nivolumab (anti-PD-1) treatment. These receptor sequences come from a person aged 40 to 85 with oral cavity squamous cell carcinoma.

The chain has TRBV7-2 and TRBJ1-5; possible D gene TRBD1, 5 bases. This CDR3 has 15 residues. V lost 1 base and J lost 2, with 9 bases in between. The germline V gene has CDR1 SGHTA and CDR2 FQGNSA. CDR3 nucleotide sequence: TGTGCCAGCAGCTTAGTGAGGGGAGGCAATCAGCCCCAGCATTTT. It codes for CASSLVRGGNQPQHF.

The V gene is TRBV2, the J gene TRBJ1-1, with 11 bases fitting TRBD1. The germline V gene encodes CDR1 SNHLY and CDR2 FYNNEI. This CDR3 has 14 amino acids. V was clipped by 7 bases and J by 4 bases; unmatched bases: 5. Here the CDR3 DNA reads TGTGCCAGCAATGGACAGGGGGCTTTCACTGAAGCTTTCTTT. This codes for CASNGQGAFTEAFF.

The J gene is TRBJ2-7, the V gene TRBV9; possibly TRBD1 for D (6 bases). Germline V lookup: CDR1 SGDLS, CDR2 YYNGEE. With 4 bases removed from V and 3 bases from J, the gap between germline ends came to 14 bases. The CDR3 covers 14 residues. CDR3 nucleotides: TGTGCCAGCAGCCCCGGGCAGGGGATCTACGAGCAGTACTTC. This gives the protein CASSPGQGIYEQYF.

The chain is built from TRBV5-1 and TRBJ2-7, with TRBD2 matching over 7 bases. The CDR3 runs to 15 residues. Per the germline V gene, CDR1 is SGHRS and CDR2 is YFSETQ. J gave up 2 bases and V 4 bases, and 9 bases lay outside the gene matches. The CDR3 here is CASSDTSVPPYEQYF. The CDR3 DNA reads TGCGCCAGCAGCGATACTAGCGTGCCCCCCTACGAGCAGTACTTC.

This clone has more than one count but fewer than ten. The chain recombines TRBV9 with TRBJ2-7; D call uncertain. Germline V lookup: CDR1 SGDLS, CDR2 YYNGEE. The length of the CDR3 is 15 residues. Trimming shortened V by 4 bases and J by 1 base, and 15 bases separated the two germline ends. In DNA form, the CDR3 reads TGTGCCAGCAGCCCAAGTTTGGGCGGTTCCTACGAGCAGTACTTC. Protein product: CASSPSLGGSYEQYF.

This clone occurred a few times. V is TRBV27 and J is TRBJ1-1, with 9 positions matching TRBD1. The J segment lost 1 base and the V segment lost 4 bases, leaving 4 bases of the junction unmatched. The germline V gene encodes CDR1 MNHEY and CDR2 SMNVEV (reference sequence). This CDR3 is 15 amino acids long. The CDR3 DNA reads TGTGCCAGCAGTTCAGACAGGGGGAGGAACACTGAAGCTTTCTTT. Its translation is CASSSDRGRNTEAFF.

J is TRBJ2-3 and V is TRBV6-4, with D unclear. V was pared by 2 bases and J by 0 bases, with 12 bases between. The CDR3 has 16 amino acids. Germline lookup yields CDR1 MRHNA and CDR2 SNTAGT. The CDR3 here is CASSDPVAASTDTQYF. The DNA for the CDR3 is TGTGCCAGCAGTGACCCCGTTGCAGCTAGCACAGATACGCAGTATTTT.